This T cell receptor (beta chain) comes out of a study of T cell responses to AZD1222 COVID-19 vaccine. Details on this clone: Its antigen is not known.

The V segment lost 3 bases and the J segment 4 bases; nucleotides outside the gene matches: 3. CDR3 length equals 15 residues. The germline V gene encodes CDR1 SGHNT and CDR2 YYREEE (reference sequence). General study results and limits: Repertoires were obtained solely post-peak T cell response. Dominant at 160-218 and 743-854, vaccine-associated CD4 TCRs also spanned spike.

Sequenced by immunoSEQ multiplex PCR; TCRdb stores in-frame clones only, minus some. This table has 200,000 to 300,000 clones, approximately 93% appearing once. The receptor comes from an adult in good health. Sequencing used peripheral blood, obtained on day 0 of AZD1222 vaccination. The gene calls are TRBV5-4 and TRBJ1-5; 11 bases match TRBD1. This chain's CDR3 is CASSSDRGRNQPQHF. DNA of the CDR3: TGTGCCAGCAGCTCGGACAGGGGGCGGAATCAGCCCCAGCATTTT. Supplemented by reference TRBV5-4 and TRBJ1-5, the full variable domain reads ETGVTQSPTHLIKTRGQQVTLRCSSQSGHNTVSWYQQALGQGPQFIFQYYREEENGRGNFPPRFSGLQFPNYSSELNVNALELDDSALYLCASSSDRGRNQPQHFGDGTRLSIL.